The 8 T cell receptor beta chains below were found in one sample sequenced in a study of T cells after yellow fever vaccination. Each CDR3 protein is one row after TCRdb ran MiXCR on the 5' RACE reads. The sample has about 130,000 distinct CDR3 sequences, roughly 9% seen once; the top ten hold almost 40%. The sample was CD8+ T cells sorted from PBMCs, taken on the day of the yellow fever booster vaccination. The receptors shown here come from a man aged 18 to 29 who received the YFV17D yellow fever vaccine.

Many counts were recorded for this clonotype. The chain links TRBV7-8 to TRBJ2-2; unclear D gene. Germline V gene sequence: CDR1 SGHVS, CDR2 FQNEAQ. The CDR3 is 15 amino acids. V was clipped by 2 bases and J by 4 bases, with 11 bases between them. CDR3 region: CASSLTAPGTGELFF. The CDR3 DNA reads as TGTGCCAGCAGCTTAACCGCACCGGGCACCGGGGAGCTGTTTTTT.

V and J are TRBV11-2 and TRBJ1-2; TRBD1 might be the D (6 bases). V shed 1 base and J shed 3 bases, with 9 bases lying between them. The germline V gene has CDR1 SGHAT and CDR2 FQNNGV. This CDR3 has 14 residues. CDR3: CASSLVAGDYGYTF. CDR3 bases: TGTGCCAGCAGCTTAGTCGCAGGGGACTATGGCTACACCTTC.

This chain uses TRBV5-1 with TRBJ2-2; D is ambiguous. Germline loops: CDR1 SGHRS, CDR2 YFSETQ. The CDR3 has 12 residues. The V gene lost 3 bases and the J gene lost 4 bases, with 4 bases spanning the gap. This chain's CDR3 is CASSWSTGELFF. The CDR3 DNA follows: TGCGCCAGCAGCTGGAGCACCGGGGAGCTGTTTTTT.

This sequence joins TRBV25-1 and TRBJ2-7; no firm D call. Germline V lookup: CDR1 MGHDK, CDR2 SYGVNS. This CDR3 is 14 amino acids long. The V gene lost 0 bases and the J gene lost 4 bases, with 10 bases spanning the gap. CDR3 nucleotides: TGTGCCAGCAGTGAATATCCCGGCTTTTACGAGCAGTACTTC. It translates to CASSEYPGFYEQYF.

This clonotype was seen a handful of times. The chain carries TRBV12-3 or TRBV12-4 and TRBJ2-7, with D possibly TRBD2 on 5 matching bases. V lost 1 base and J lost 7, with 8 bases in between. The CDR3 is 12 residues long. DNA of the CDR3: TGTGCCAGCAGTTTAGAGGGAGTTGAGCAGTACTTC. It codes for CASSLEGVEQYF.

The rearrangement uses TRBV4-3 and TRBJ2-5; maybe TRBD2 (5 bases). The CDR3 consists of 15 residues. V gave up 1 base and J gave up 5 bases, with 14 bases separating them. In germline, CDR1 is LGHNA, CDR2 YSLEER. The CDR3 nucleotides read TGCGCCAGCAGCCAAGGGCGGGCCGCCTGGGAGACCCAGTACTTC. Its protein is CASSQGRAAWETQYF.

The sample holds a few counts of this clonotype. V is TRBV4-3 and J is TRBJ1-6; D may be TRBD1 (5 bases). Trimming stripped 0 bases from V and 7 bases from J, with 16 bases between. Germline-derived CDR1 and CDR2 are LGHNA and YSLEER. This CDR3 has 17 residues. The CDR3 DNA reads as TGCGCCAGCAGCCAAGAAACTGCGGGACGGCAGAATTCACCCCTCCACTTT. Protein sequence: CASSQETAGRQNSPLHF.

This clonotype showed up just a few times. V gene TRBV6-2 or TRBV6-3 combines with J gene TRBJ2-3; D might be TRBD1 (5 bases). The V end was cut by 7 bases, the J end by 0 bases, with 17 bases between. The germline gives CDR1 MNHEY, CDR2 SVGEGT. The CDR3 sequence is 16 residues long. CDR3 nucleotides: TGTGCCAGCACGAAGTTCCGGACAAGGAGCACAGATACGCAGTATTTT. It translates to CASTKFRTRSTDTQYF.